Below, 20 T cell receptor beta chains from the same sample are listed, as sequenced in a study of cytomegalovirus exposure and HLA in healthy donors. In the PCR, 60 Vbeta and 13 Jbeta primers were used. TCRdb's copy holds only in-frame clones and misses some; the assay was immunoSEQ multiplex PCR. The sample yields around 98,000 clones, around 80% seen once. The sample taken for sequencing was PBMCs. These receptors were collected from a human donor in good health.

The chain links TRBV18 to TRBJ1-1, with TRBD1 matching 8 bases. Germline values: CDR1 KGHSH, CDR2 LQKENI. J lost 4 bases, V lost 3 bases, and 4 bases had no gene match. CDR3 size: 14 residues. In DNA, the CDR3 is TGTGCCAGCTCACCCGGACAGGGAACCACTGAAGCTTTCTTT. Amino acids: CASSPGQGTTEAFF.

The sample holds one count of this clone. The rearrangement uses TRBV15 and TRBJ2-1, with TRBD2 matching over 13 bases. The germline V gene encodes CDR1 LNHNV and CDR2 YYDKDF (reference sequence). The CDR3 is 15 amino acids. V gave up 0 bases and J gave up 10 bases; unmatched junction bases: 3. CDR3 in DNA: TGTGCCACCAGCAGAGAGCGGGGACTAGCGGGGGAGCAGTTCTTC. This encodes CATSRERGLAGEQFF. Full variable domain (remainder filled in from reference TRBV15 and TRBJ2-1): DAMVIQNPRYQVTQFGKPVTLSCSQTLNHNVMYWYQQKSSQAPKLLFHYYDKDFNNEADTPDNFQSRRPNTSFCFLDIRSPGLGDTAMYLCATSRERGLAGEQFFGPGTRLTVL.

This clone was found a few times. The V gene is TRBV6-1, the J gene TRBJ2-5, with 7 bases fitting TRBD2. The DNA end is more similar to TRBJ2-7, so the J call may be wrong. In germline, CDR1 is MNHNS, CDR2 SASEGT. This CDR3 has 14 residues. CDR3 bases: TGTGCCAGCAGTGAGGGGGACTACCCCTACGAGCAGTACTTC. Translating gives CASSEGDYPYEQYF.

The chain employs TRBV7-7 and TRBJ2-7, with a weak D call TRBD1 (6 bases). Trimming pared 2 bases from V and 6 bases from J, leaving 11 bases between. CDR3 length: 13 residues. CDR1 and CDR2 (germline): SSHAT, FNYEAQ (reference sequence). CDR3 loop: CASSLSGAREQYF. Written as DNA, the CDR3 is TGTGCCAGCAGCTTATCAGGGGCGCGCGAGCAGTACTTC.

The rearrangement links TRBV5-1 to TRBJ1-4; unclear D gene. Trimming took off 3 bases at V and 5 bases at J, with 8 bases between the two ends. This CDR3 has 13 residues. Germline V lookup: CDR1 SGHRS, CDR2 YFSETQ. As DNA, the CDR3 is TGCGCCAGCAGCTACGAGCTAAATGAAAAACTGTTTTTT. It encodes CASSYELNEKLFF.

The V gene is TRBV19, the J gene TRBJ1-5; D is perhaps TRBD1 (5 bases). The CDR3 covers 15 residues. Germline CDR1 LNHDA, CDR2 SQIVND (reference sequence). V shed 3 bases and J shed 7 bases, with 16 bases lying between them. The CDR3 loop is CASSIVAQGEQPQHF. The CDR3 DNA follows: TGTGCCAGTAGTATTGTGGCTCAGGGTGAGCAGCCCCAGCATTTT. Supplemented by reference TRBV19 and TRBJ1-5, the full variable domain reads DGGITQSPKYLFRKEGQNVTLSCEQNLNHDAMYWYRQDPGQGLRLIYYSQIVNDFQKGDIAEGYSVSREKKESFPLTVTSAQKNPTAFYLCASSIVAQGEQPQHFGDGTRLSIL.

The chain combines TRBV19 with TRBJ2-5; 10 bases are shared with TRBD2. The CDR3 length is 14 residues. The trim removed 5 bases at V and 5 bases at J, leaving 5 bases unmatched. Germline assignment: CDR1 LNHDA and CDR2 SQIVND (reference sequence). The CDR3 protein is CASSPGLARETQYF. The CDR3 coding sequence is TGTGCCAGTAGTCCGGGACTAGCGCGGGAGACCCAGTACTTC. The full variable domain, its missing parts supplied by reference TRBV19 and TRBJ2-5, is DGGITQSPKYLFRKEGQNVTLSCEQNLNHDAMYWYRQDPGQGLRLIYYSQIVNDFQKGDIAEGYSVSREKKESFPLTVTSAQKNPTAFYLCASSPGLARETQYFGPGTRLLVL.

The V and J genes are TRBV13 and TRBJ2-3, with 10 positions matching TRBD2. The trim removed 0 bases at V and 6 bases at J, leaving 3 bases unmatched. Germline V lookup: CDR1 PRHDT, CDR2 FYEKMQ (reference sequence). This CDR3 region has 15 residues. Here the CDR3 reads CASSLGLAGPDTQYF. The CDR3 DNA is TGTGCCAGCAGCTTAGGACTAGCGGGGCCGGATACGCAGTATTTT.

The DNA for the CDR3 is TGCAGCGTGTCCAATGAACTAGCGGGGGGCATCTACGAGCAGTACTTC. Its translation is CSVSNELAGGIYEQYF. The chain joins TRBV29-1 to TRBJ2-7, with 12 bases matching TRBD2. The ends lost 6 bases at V and 3 bases at J; junction bases unmatched: 12. Looked up from germline, CDR1 is SQVTM and CDR2 is ANQGSEA. The CDR3 covers 16 residues.

The chain uses TRBV6-9 and TRBJ1-4; 9 bases are a match to TRBD1. The CDR3 is made up of 15 amino acids. CDR1 MNHGY and CDR2 SVAAGI come from the germline V gene. V lost 11 bases to trimming and J lost 3 bases; unmatched junction nucleotides: 10. CDR3 in DNA: TGTGCCGGCCCTCGTCGGGACAGGGCTAATGAAAAACTGTTTTTT. Translation gives CAGPRRDRANEKLFF.

The genes are TRBV30 and TRBJ1-6, with 9 nucleotides matching TRBD1. Germline CDR1 and CDR2: GTSNPN and SVGIG (reference sequence). There are 16 residues in the CDR3. J gave up 9 bases and V 2 bases, and 11 bases lay outside the gene matches. The CDR3, as DNA: TGTGCCTGGAGTTCGGTGGGGACAGGGCGACGTTCACCCCTCCACTTT. Translating gives CAWSSVGTGRRSPLHF.

The chain employs TRBV18 and TRBJ1-2, with D perhaps TRBD1 (6 bases). Germline V gene sequence: CDR1 KGHSH, CDR2 LQKENI. The CDR3 has 16 amino acids. Trimming shortened V by 3 bases and J by 4 bases, and 18 bases separated the two germline ends. The CDR3 loop reads CASSPGGGGAAYGYTF. CDR3 sequence (DNA): TGTGCCAGCTCACCCGGTGGTGGGGGGGCTGCCTATGGCTACACCTTC.

The CDR3 region has the DNA TGTGCCAGCAGTAACCGGGACAGGGGAACTTGGGAGACCCAGTACTTC. Amino acids: CASSNRDRGTWETQYF. This chain uses TRBV7-9 with TRBJ2-5, with 10 bases that match TRBD1. Germline CDR1 and CDR2: SEHNR and FQNEAQ (reference sequence). V was clipped by 6 bases and J by 5 bases; unmatched bases: 12. The CDR3 contains 16 residues. Supplemented by reference TRBV7-9 and TRBJ2-5, the full variable domain reads DTGVSQNPRHKITKRGQNVTFRCDPISEHNRLYWYRQTLGQGPEFLTYFQNEAQLEKSRLLSDRFSAERPKGSFSTLEIQRTEQGDSAMYLCASSNRDRGTWETQYFGPGTRLLVL.

This chain connects TRBV11-3 to TRBJ2-3; 7 bases line up with TRBD2. CDR3 size: 15 residues. With V trimmed by 4 bases and J by 0 bases, 4 bases remained unmatched. The V gene's germline CDR1 is SGHNT and CDR2 YENEEA. The CDR3 DNA follows: TGTGCCAGCAGCTCCCAGCGGGGAAGCACAGATACGCAGTATTTT. It is translated as CASSSQRGSTDTQYF.

J is TRBJ2-3 and V is TRBV18, with 7 bases matching TRBD2. The CDR3 has 16 amino acids. Trimming took 2 bases from V and 3 from J; bases not matched to a gene: 8. Looked up from germline, CDR1 is KGHSH and CDR2 is LQKENI. CDR3 in DNA: TGTGCCAGCTCACCATGGCCTAGCGGCGTTACAGATACGCAGTATTTT. This codes for CASSPWPSGVTDTQYF.

The rearrangement uses TRBV7-2 and TRBJ2-1; no clear D. The CDR3 totals 12 residues. Germline V CDR1 and CDR2: SGHTA, FQGNSA. V was trimmed by 5 bases and J by 9 bases, leaving 11 bases between them. The chain's CDR3 is CASSLITTEQFF. CDR3 nucleotides: TGTGCCAGCAGCCTAATAACTACTGAGCAGTTCTTC.

The chain employs TRBV18 and TRBJ1-1, with D possibly matching TRBD1 (5 bases). Germline loops: CDR1 KGHSH, CDR2 LQKENI. V was pared by 3 bases and J by 1 base, with 9 bases between. This CDR3 is built from 14 residues. CDR3 nucleotides: TGTGCCAGCTCACCGAATCAGGGGAACACTGAAGCTTTCTTT. Protein sequence: CASSPNQGNTEAFF.

The chain is built from TRBV12-5 and TRBJ1-1, with TRBD1 identical over 7 bases. With 5 bases clipped from V and 2 bases from J, the junction kept 2 bases outside the gene matches. This CDR3 is 13 amino acids long. Germline CDR1 reads LGHNT; CDR2 reads FRNRAP. CDR3 coding DNA: TGTGCTAGTGGTCGACAGGGTAACACTGAAGCTTTCTTT. Its protein is CASGRQGNTEAFF.

The V and J genes are TRBV7-7 and TRBJ2-3; D is uncertain. CDR1 SSHAT and CDR2 FNYEAQ come from the germline V gene (reference sequence). Trimming pared 9 bases from V and 2 bases from J, leaving 18 bases between. CDR3 length equals 15 residues. The chain's CDR3 is CASSPVGSTTDTQYF. Here the CDR3 DNA reads TGTGCCAGTTCCCCGGTGGGCAGTACCACAGATACGCAGTATTTT.

V is TRBV5-1 and J is TRBJ2-4; possible D gene TRBD1, 5 bases. Germline V gives CDR1 SGHRS, CDR2 YFSETQ. The CDR3 totals 14 residues. Trimming stripped 4 bases from V and 9 bases from J, with 17 bases between. The CDR3 DNA reads TGCGCCAGCAGCCCTACAGGCCCCGGACGCATTCAGTACTTC. Amino acids: CASSPTGPGRIQYF. Based on the CDR3 plus reference TRBV5-1 and TRBJ2-4, the full variable domain is KAGVTQTPRYLIKTRGQQVTLSCSPISGHRSVSWYQQTPGQGLQFLFEYFSETQRNKGNFPGRFSGRQFSNSRSEMNVSTLELGDSALYLCASSPTGPGRIQYFGAGTRLSVL.